This T cell receptor (beta chain) was obtained from a study of blood T cell repertoires in COVID-19. CDR1 MDHEN and CDR2 SYDVKM come from the germline V gene. The CDR3 loop spans 16 amino acids. The V gene lost 3 bases and the J gene lost 0 bases, with 15 bases spanning the gap. Original processing notes: Amplification from reference gene primers served as the basis for estimated nucleated cell counts. Here immunoSEQ multiplex PCR was the method, and the copy in TCRdb shows in-frame clones only, minus some. That table is the source of V, J and clone size, and D and trimming were worked out from the DNA. The sample has over 30,000 clones, around 77% seen once; the top ten hold about 40%.

Sequenced: peripheral blood. This chain joins TRBV28 and TRBJ2-7, with D maybe TRBD2 (6 bases). This sequence originates from a man older than 75 with active or convalescent COVID-19. The CDR3, as DNA: TGTGCCAGCAGTTTTGGCCTAGCGAAGATCTCCTACGAGCAGTACTTC. Encoded protein: CASSFGLAKISYEQYF.